Sequencing of this TCR beta chain was carried out in a study of spatial heterogeneity in lung cancer. Time point specified: sample taken at primary tumor resection. Researchers sequenced whole RNA taken from tumor, nontumor lung or frozen PBMC without sorting. In regard to this clonotype: This beta chain was picked up by a library intended for alpha chains and is off target, so its count carries little meaning.

TCRdb fed the 5' RACE reads into MiXCR, producing one record per CDR3 protein. Of around 500 distinct CDR3 sequences listed, 40% are singletons. This TCR derives from a male donor with early-stage non-small cell lung cancer. The source was PBMCs, collected at surgery.

Here the CDR3 DNA reads TGTGCCAGCATTCAGCGCGGGGGGGGACGCACAGATACGCAGTATTTT. Protein sequence: CASIQRGGGRTDTQYF. The chain recombines TRBV2 with TRBJ2-3, with 9 nucleotides matching TRBD2. This CDR3 has 16 amino acids. Germline CDR1 reads SNHLY; CDR2 reads FYNNEI. The ends lost 7 bases at V and 1 base at J; junction bases unmatched: 9.